This paragraph reports one T cell receptor beta chain. Repertoires were generated with immunoSEQ multiplex PCR, while TCRdb's copy carries only in-frame clones and drops some. Among 170,000 or so clones listed, over 75% were seen once. The germline gives CDR1 MGHDK, CDR2 SYGVNS. This CDR3 is built from 14 residues. Trimming shortened V by 3 bases and J by 2 bases, and 9 bases separated the two germline ends. The data originate from a study of blood T cell repertoires in COVID-19. Study as a whole: Sites across the United States, Italy and Spain contributed samples from acute and convalescent COVID-19. T cells, B-cell-depleted T cells, or PBMCs supplied cDNA or gDNA.

The receptor's source is a man aged 70-80 years with active or convalescent COVID-19. The chain uses TRBV25-1 and TRBJ2-3; tentative D call: TRBD1 (5 bases). Source material: peripheral blood. Here the CDR3 reads CASSDQGITDTQYF. The CDR3, as DNA: TGTGCCAGCAGTGACCAGGGTATCACAGATACGCAGTATTTT. Complete variable domain (other parts from reference TRBV25-1 and TRBJ2-3): EADIYQTPRYLVIGTGKKITLECSQTMGHDKMYWYQQDPGMELHLIHYSYGVNSTEKGDLSSESTVSRIRTEHFPLTLESARPSHTSQYLCASSDQGITDTQYFGPGTRLTVL.